This TCR beta chain was retrieved from a study of cytomegalovirus exposure and HLA in healthy donors. In the study overall: Among roughly 180 million T cells, an earlier analysis found 90 million to 130 million unique TCR beta sequences. Of all 400 or so donors who were genotyped, about 84% belonged to the Caucasian-associated ancestry cluster. The study's findings and limits: CMV antigen specificity was confirmed in vitro for a few CMV-associated chains. Among TCR beta chains, those listed as cytomegalovirus-associated numbered more than 150.

In the PCR, 60 Vbeta and 13 Jbeta primers were used. Repertoires were generated with immunoSEQ multiplex PCR, while TCRdb's copy carries only in-frame clones and drops some. Among approximately 130,000 clones, more than 75% were seen once, and the ten largest hold around 8.1%. V lost 0 bases and J lost 4, with 5 bases in between. The CDR3 spans 13 residues. CDR1 SGHRS and CDR2 YFSETQ come from the germline V gene. This clone has only one observation. Its antigen is undetermined. The J gene is TRBJ1-5, the V gene TRBV5-1; D is undetermined. Material: PBMCs. The clonotype comes from a woman in her 50s in good health and CMV-seropositive. The CDR3 DNA reads as TGCGCCAGCAGCTTGGAGGAGAATCAGCCCCAGCATTTT. Its translation is CASSLEENQPQHF. Supplemented by reference TRBV5-1 and TRBJ1-5, the full variable domain reads KAGVTQTPRYLIKTRGQQVTLSCSPISGHRSVSWYQQTPGQGLQFLFEYFSETQRNKGNFPGRFSGRQFSNSRSEMNVSTLELGDSALYLCASSLEENQPQHFGDGTRLSIL.